This T cell receptor beta chain was observed in a study of blood T cells in healthy people across ages. The study, taken as a whole, reports: Calculation of diversity from one million T cells yielded estimates considered to be underestimates.

Sample-barcoded 5' priming and a J-beta primer mix drove a second PCR of roughly 7 to 11 cycles. TCRdb re-analysed the 5' RACE reads in MiXCR, keeping a single row per CDR3 protein. The table has hundreds of thousands of distinct CDR3 sequences, 45% to 50% seen once; the top ten hold roughly a third. V shed 5 bases, J shed 9 bases, and the junction held 5 bases outside the gene matches. Germline V gene lookup returns CDR1 MNHEY and CDR2 SVGEGT. The CDR3 runs 12 residues. For this clonotype: Its specificity is not known.

Staff drew around 10 milliliters of peripheral blood from each donor. J is TRBJ2-7 and V is TRBV6-2 or TRBV6-3; 9 bases are a match to TRBD1. This TCR came from an older woman in good health. The specimen was blood. CDR3 sequence: CASSQQGAAQYF. In DNA form, the CDR3 reads TGTGCCAGCAGTCAACAGGGGGCTGCGCAGTACTTC.